This T cell receptor beta chain came from a study of blood T cell repertoires in COVID-19. Study context: Acute and convalescent COVID-19 samples came from the United States, Italy and Spain. PBMCs, B-cell-depleted T cells, or T cells were the source of the cDNA or gDNA that made up the material.

CDR3 length: 14 residues. The ends lost 4 bases at V and 4 bases at J; junction bases unmatched: 6. Germline values: CDR1 GTSNPN, CDR2 SVGIG (reference sequence). Method: immunoSEQ multiplex PCR; TCRdb's copy keeps in-frame clones and lacks some. The table records 90,000 to 110,000 clones, roughly 80% of them present only once. This TCR came from a woman aged 70-85 years with acute or convalescent COVID-19. The specimen was peripheral blood. The V call is TRBV30, the J call TRBJ2-3, with 9 bases lining up with TRBD2. CDR3: CAWNKRGAADTQYF. The CDR3 coding sequence is TGTGCCTGGAATAAGCGGGGGGCCGCAGATACGCAGTATTTT.